The rows below give T cell receptor beta chains drawn from one sample of a study of cytomegalovirus exposure and HLA in healthy donors. Here immunoSEQ multiplex PCR was the method, and the copy in TCRdb shows in-frame clones only, minus some. Seen here are fewer than 150,000 clones, around 73% observed once, and the top ten hold around 1.2%. Sequencing was carried out using PBMCs. These receptors were obtained from a man over 45 in good health and CMV-seronegative. The CDR3 runs from the conserved cysteine through the conserved F or W.

TRBJ2-6	TRBV28	CASSPPQGSGANVLTF
TRBJ1-5	TRBV4-1	CASSQDPQGPLNQPQHF
TRBJ1-5	TRBV10-3	CAISETADQPQHF
TRBJ2-3	TRBV5-4	CASSLLSGSPDTQYF
TRBJ2-1	TRBV15	CATSPIVQGASRQFF
TRBJ2-7	TRBV29-1	CSVAFRDRDYEQYF
TRBJ2-1	TRBV28	CASSTPTGLLGGEQFF
TRBJ2-5	TRBV30	CAWGQGETQYF
TRBJ2-5	TRBV6-1	CASRRQETQYF
TRBJ2-7	TRBV11-2	CASSLDGRDYEQYF
TRBJ2-7	TRBV5-4	CASSLAGTGGEQYF
TRBJ2-1	TRBV2	CASSLTPLGEQFF
TRBJ2-3	TRBV30	CAWKIGRGTDTQYF
TRBJ1-5	TRBV18	CASSPSSGARQPQHF
TRBJ1-5	TRBV2	CAIGQGAGQPQHF
TRBJ2-1	TRBV6-6	CASEGEAGWVNEQFF
TRBJ2-3	TRBV28	CASSPSGRGGTDTQYF
TRBJ2-7	TRBV6-5	CASSSTLAGSYEQYF
TRBJ2-5	TRBV7-2	CASSLGPGQETQYF
TRBJ1-1	TRBV4-3	CASSQDLGVIDTEAFF
TRBJ2-1	TRBV18	CASSPQASGNSYNEQFF
TRBJ2-1	TRBV19	CASSLTGLAGVPEQFF
TRBJ2-7	TRBV28	CASSLSLVAEQYF
TRBJ2-4	TRBV29-1	CSVVPGTGSGNIQYF
TRBJ1-1	TRBV28	CASSFRYRGLTEAFF
TRBJ2-1	TRBV28	CASFPSGRQRSNSYNEQFF
TRBJ1-4	TRBV7-2	CASSSQGEKLFF
TRBJ2-1	TRBV7-8	CASSQKREIRNEQFF
TRBJ2-1	TRBV5-4	CASSPFGGVQFF
TRBJ2-1	TRBV5-5	CASSLRHGSGRAPYNEQFF
TRBJ2-1	TRBV2	CASRASGVGDNEQFF
TRBJ1-1	TRBV19	CASSIDGVAEAFF
TRBJ2-5	TRBV7-9	CASSLGGLLQETQYF
TRBJ2-7	TRBV6-1	CASSEFGSGEQYF
TRBJ2-1	TRBV11-2	CASSPLSGSSYNEQFF
TRBJ2-1	TRBV29-1	CSVAARDRGPVDEQFF
TRBJ2-5	TRBV11-1	CASSAWTGEETQYF